This T cell receptor (beta chain) derives from a study of cytomegalovirus exposure and HLA in healthy donors. On this clone: Its antigen is as yet unknown.

There are 17 residues in the CDR3. CDR1 is SGHAT, CDR2 FQNNGV, per germline. V lost 4 bases and J 2 bases, leaving 17 bases between the germline ends. Nominally healthy donors provided the samples, though records likely missed some immune exposures. Amplification used 60 Vbeta primers and 13 Jbeta primers. The protocol was immunoSEQ multiplex PCR, while the TCRdb copy is restricted to in-frame clones and leaves out a portion. The table counts 100,000 to 150,000 clones; more than 1% lies in the top ten. Study-level points and caveats: More clonal expansion characterized HLA-associated TCR beta chains than equally common others in a later analysis. V- and J-gene trimming in TCR beta was tied to a missense DCLRE1C variant by an analysis performed later. In all likelihood, a cluster of highly shared sequence variants was a sequencing artifact.

This rearrangement joins TRBV11-2 to TRBJ2-2; D uncertain. Sample: PBMCs. The TCR originated in a young man in good health and CMV-seronegative. CDR3 nucleotides: TGTGCCAGCAGCTCCTTCCTCGGCGGTAGCAACACCGGGGAGCTGTTTTTT. It codes for CASSSFLGGSNTGELFF.